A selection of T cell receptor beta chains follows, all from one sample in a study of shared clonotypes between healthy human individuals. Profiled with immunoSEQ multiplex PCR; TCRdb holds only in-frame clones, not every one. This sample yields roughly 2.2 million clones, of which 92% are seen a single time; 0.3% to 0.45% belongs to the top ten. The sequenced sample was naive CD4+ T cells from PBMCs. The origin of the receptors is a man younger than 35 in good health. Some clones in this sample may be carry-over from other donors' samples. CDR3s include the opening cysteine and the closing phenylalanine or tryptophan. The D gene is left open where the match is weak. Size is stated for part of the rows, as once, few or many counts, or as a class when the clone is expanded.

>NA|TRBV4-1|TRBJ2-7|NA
CASSQDPRGDEQYF
TGCGCCAGCAGCCAAGACCCCAGGGGCGACGAGCAGTACTTC
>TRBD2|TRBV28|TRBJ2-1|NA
CASSISSGSWNEQFF
TGTGCCAGCAGTATAAGTAGCGGGAGTTGGAATGAGCAGTTCTTC
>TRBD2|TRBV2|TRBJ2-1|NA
CASMEIAGAQEQFF
TGTGCCAGCATGGAAATAGCGGGAGCTCAGGAGCAGTTCTTC
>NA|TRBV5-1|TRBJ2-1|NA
CASSLVPAWGNEQFF
TGCGCCAGCAGCCTCGTTCCGGCATGGGGCAATGAGCAGTTCTTC
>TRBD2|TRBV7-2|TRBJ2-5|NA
CASTLERGETQYF
TGTGCCAGCACCTTGGAGCGGGGAGAGACCCAGTACTTC
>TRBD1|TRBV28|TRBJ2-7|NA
CASSLGPGGREQYF
TGTGCCAGCAGTTTAGGGCCAGGGGGCCGAGAGCAGTACTTC
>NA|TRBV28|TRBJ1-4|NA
CASRGGGNTYGKLFF
TGTGCCAGTAGGGGGGGCGGAAATACTTACGGAAAACTGTTTTTT
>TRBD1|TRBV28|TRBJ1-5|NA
CASSRTGPSNQPQHF
TGTGCCAGCAGTCGGACAGGTCCAAGCAATCAGCCCCAGCATTTT
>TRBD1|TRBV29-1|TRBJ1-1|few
CSVANSGTGSTEAFF
TGCAGCGTGGCTAACTCCGGGACAGGTAGCACTGAAGCTTTCTTT
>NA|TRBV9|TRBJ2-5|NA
CASNRALFETQYF
TGTGCCAGCAACAGGGCTTTATTCGAGACCCAGTACTTC
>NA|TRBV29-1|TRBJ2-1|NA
CSVDKVEHFTFQFF
TGCAGCGTTGACAAGGTCGAGCATTTTACATTCCAGTTCTTC
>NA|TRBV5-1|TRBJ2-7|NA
CASSPGRGSYEQYF
TGCGCCAGCAGCCCCGGACGAGGGTCCTACGAGCAGTACTTC
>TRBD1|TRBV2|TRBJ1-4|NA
CASSAWTGRDEKLFF
TGTGCCAGCAGTGCTTGGACAGGGAGAGATGAAAAACTGTTTTTT
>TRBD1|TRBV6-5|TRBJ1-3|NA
CASGTQGNGNTIYF
TGTGCCAGCGGTACACAGGGGAATGGAAACACCATATATTTT
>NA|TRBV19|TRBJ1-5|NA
CASILFRQPQHF
TGTGCCAGTATCCTGTTTCGTCAGCCCCAGCATTTT
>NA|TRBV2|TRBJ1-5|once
CASTSRGGNQPQHF
TGTGCCAGCACGAGCAGGGGAGGGAATCAGCCCCAGCATTTT
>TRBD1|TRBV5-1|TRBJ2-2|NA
CASSRDRGGTGELFF
TGCGCCAGCAGCCGGGACAGGGGAGGTACCGGGGAGCTGTTTTTT
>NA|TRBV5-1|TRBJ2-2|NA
CASSLSTANTGELFF
TGCGCCAGCAGCTTGTCCACCGCGAACACCGGGGAGCTGTTTTTT
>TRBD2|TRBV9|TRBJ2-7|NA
CASSVGKGLAYEQYF
TGTGCCAGCAGCGTAGGGAAGGGACTAGCGTACGAGCAGTACTTC
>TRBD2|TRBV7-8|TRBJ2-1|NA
CASSSQAGAGNEQFF
TGTGCCAGCAGCTCCCAAGCGGGAGCGGGGAATGAGCAGTTCTTC
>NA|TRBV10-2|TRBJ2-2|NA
CASSVRVGTGELFF
TGCGCCAGCAGCGTTAGGGTTGGGACCGGGGAGCTGTTTTTT
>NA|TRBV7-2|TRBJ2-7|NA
CASSLTSLASSYEQYF
TGTGCCAGCAGCTTAACAAGCCTAGCCAGCTCCTACGAGCAGTACTTC
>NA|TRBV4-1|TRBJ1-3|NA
CASSLPGSPTVNTIYF
TGCGCCAGCAGCCTCCCCGGATCGCCAACGGTAAACACCATATATTTT
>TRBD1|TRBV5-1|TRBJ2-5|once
CASSQTGGRETQYF
TGCGCCAGCAGCCAGACAGGGGGCAGAGAGACCCAGTACTTC
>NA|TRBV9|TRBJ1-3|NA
CASNTGGVAGNTIYF
TGTGCCAGCAATACAGGAGGAGTTGCTGGAAACACCATATATTTT
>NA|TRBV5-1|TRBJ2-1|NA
CASSPVWGVGAEGTNEQFF
TGCGCCAGCAGCCCTGTGTGGGGGGTAGGAGCCGAGGGTACAAATGAGCAGTTCTTC
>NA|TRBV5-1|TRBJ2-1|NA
CASSLGQNRNNEQFF
TGCGCCAGCAGCTTGGGCCAGAACAGAAACAATGAGCAGTTCTTC
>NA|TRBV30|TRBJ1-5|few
CAWSAGANQPQHF
TGTGCCTGGAGTGCGGGGGCGAATCAGCCCCAGCATTTT
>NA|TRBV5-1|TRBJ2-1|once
CASSLGPLVGWGGDEQFF
TGCGCCAGCAGCTTGGGACCTTTAGTGGGGTGGGGTGGGGATGAGCAGTTCTTC
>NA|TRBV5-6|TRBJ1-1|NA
CASSYASGLNTEAFF
TGTGCCAGCAGCTACGCATCAGGGCTGAACACTGAAGCTTTCTTT
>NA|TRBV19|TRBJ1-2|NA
CASSMRPRIYGYTF
TGTGCCAGTAGTATGAGACCGAGGATCTATGGCTACACCTTC
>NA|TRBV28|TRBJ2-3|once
CASSFGVGQGSLDTQYF
TGTGCCAGCAGTTTTGGGGTTGGGCAGGGTAGTTTGGATACGCAGTATTTT
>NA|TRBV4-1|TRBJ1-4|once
CASSPGNEKLFF
TGCGCCAGCAGCCCCGGGAACGAAAAACTGTTTTTT
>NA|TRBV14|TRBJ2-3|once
CASSQDLWRDTQYF
TGTGCCAGCAGCCAAGATTTGTGGCGGGATACGCAGTATTTT
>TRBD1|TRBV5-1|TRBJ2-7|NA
CASSLGTGIRYEQYF
TGCGCCAGCAGCTTGGGGACAGGGATTCGCTACGAGCAGTACTTC
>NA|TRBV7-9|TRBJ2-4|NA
CASSFPRGQENIQYF
TGTGCCAGCAGCTTCCCTCGGGGGCAGGAGAACATTCAGTACTTC
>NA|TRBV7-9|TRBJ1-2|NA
CASRRWGYYGYTF
TGTGCCAGCAGACGATGGGGGTATTACGGCTACACCTTC
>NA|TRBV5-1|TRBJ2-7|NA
CATTPPDREGEQYF
TGCGCCACCACCCCACCGGACAGGGAGGGCGAGCAGTACTTC
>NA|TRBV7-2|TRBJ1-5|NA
CASSRGDRQPQHF
TGTGCCAGCAGCCGGGGGGATCGTCAGCCCCAGCATTTT
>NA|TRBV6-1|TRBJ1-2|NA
CASSINGPNYGYTF
TGTGCCAGCAGTATTAATGGGCCGAACTATGGCTACACCTTC